These 25 T cell receptor beta chains were all obtained from the same sample, sequenced in a study of shared clonotypes between healthy human individuals. Sequencing was performed with immunoSEQ multiplex PCR; in TCRdb, only in-frame clones are kept and a portion is missing. Here the sample spans about 490,000 clones, 70% to 80% being singletons. The sequenced sample was PBMCs. Source of these receptors: a woman in her forties in good health. Some clones in this sample may be carry-over from other donors' samples.

Worth noting for this clone: A far larger clone is only one base removed, so a read error is likely. This chain connects TRBV2 to TRBJ2-2, with 10 positions matching TRBD1. Per the germline V gene, CDR1 is SNHLY and CDR2 is FYNNEI. This CDR3 has 16 amino acids. CDR3 loop: CASSGTGVGLTGEPFF. CDR3 DNA sequence: TGTGCCAGCTCCGGGACAGGGGTCGGTCTCACCGGGGAGCCGTTTTTT.

The CDR3 loop reads CASKLAGGPGETQYF. CDR3 in DNA: TGTGCCAGTAAACTAGCGGGAGGGCCGGGGGAGACCCAGTACTTC. The V and J genes are TRBV19 and TRBJ2-5; TRBD2 agrees at 13 bases. CDR1 and CDR2 (germline): LNHDA, SQIVND (reference sequence). This CDR3 spans 15 amino acids. J lost 5 bases, V lost 7 bases, and 7 bases had no gene match.

This sequence joins TRBV19 and TRBJ2-5; 9 bases line up with TRBD2. The germline V gene encodes CDR1 LNHDA and CDR2 SQIVND (reference sequence). The CDR3 has 15 residues. V trimming: 4 bases; J trimming: 5 bases; junction bases outside the gene matches: 8. The CDR3 nucleotides are TGTGCCAGTAGTACGTTAGCGGGAGCTCAGGAGACCCAGTACTTC. This translates into CASSTLAGAQETQYF.

On this clone: This sequence is one base from a far larger clone and is likely a read error. Written as DNA, the CDR3 is TGTGCCAGCAGTGAAGAAGAAGGAAACACCGTGGAGCTGTTTTTT. It specifies CASSEEEGNTVELFF. This chain links TRBV6-1 with TRBJ2-2; no reliable D call. This CDR3 has 15 residues. CDR1 and CDR2 (germline): MNHNS, SASEGT.

In DNA, the CDR3 is TGTGCCAGCAGTTTACCCCACCAGGCGTACGAGCAGTACTTC. Translated: CASSLPHQAYEQYF. V and J are TRBV28 and TRBJ2-7; unclear D gene. There are 14 residues in the CDR3. Germline-derived CDR1 and CDR2 are MDHEN and SYDVKM. V was pared by 2 bases and J by 4 bases, with 12 bases between.

The chain combines TRBV12-5 with TRBJ1-1; D is unresolved. Germline V lookup: CDR1 LGHNT, CDR2 FRNRAP. V lost 0 bases and J 7 bases, leaving 6 bases between the germline ends. The CDR3 has 12 amino acids. Here the CDR3 DNA reads TGTGCTAGTGGTTTGGTACCGGGTGAAGCTTTCTTT. Residues: CASGLVPGEAFF.

This chain joins TRBV5-1 and TRBJ1-4, with a tentative D call TRBD1 (5 bases). Trimming removed 4 bases at V and 3 bases at J, with 19 bases between. Per the germline V gene, CDR1 is SGHRS and CDR2 is YFSETQ. The CDR3 has 17 residues. In DNA, the CDR3 is TGCGCCAGCAGCCTAGCGCCCGACAGAGGGCCTAATGAAAAACTGTTTTTT. Translation: CASSLAPDRGPNEKLFF.

This chain joins TRBV6-6 and TRBJ2-3, with D possibly being TRBD2 (5 bases). Germline values: CDR1 MNHNY, CDR2 SVGAGI (reference sequence). The ends were cut back, 6 bases at V and 2 bases at J, with 6 bases in the middle. The CDR3 contains 12 residues. Written as DNA, the CDR3 is TGTGCCAGCAGCGGGGACACAGATACGCAGTATTTT. Translated: CASSGDTDTQYF.

This clone has only one observation. The genes are TRBV7-9 and TRBJ2-5, with 14 bases fitting TRBD2. The J segment lost 5 bases and the V segment lost 5 bases, leaving 10 bases of the junction unmatched. CDR3 size: 17 residues. Germline V gene lookup returns CDR1 SEHNR and CDR2 FQNEAQ (reference sequence). CDR3 coding DNA: TGTGCCAGCAGCACCTCCGGGACTAGCGGGAGAAAGGAGACCCAGTACTTC. This codes for CASSTSGTSGRKETQYF.

As regards this clone: This likely came from a read error, as a far larger clone is one base away. The rearrangement joins TRBV7-9 to TRBJ2-7, with D uncertain. V lost 1 base and J 6 bases, leaving 10 bases between the germline ends. The CDR3 covers 13 residues. Per germline, CDR1 SEHNR and CDR2 FQNEAQ (reference sequence). In DNA, the CDR3 is TGTGCCAGCAGCTTAGGAGAGGTTAGCGAGCAGTACTTC. This sequence encodes CASSLGEVSEQYF.

V is TRBV5-1 and J is TRBJ2-7; 10 bases agree with TRBD1. CDR1 SGHRS and CDR2 YFSETQ come from the germline V gene. The J segment lost 6 bases and the V segment lost 1 base, leaving 1 base of the junction unmatched. This CDR3 is built from 13 residues. CDR3 nucleotide sequence: TGCGCCAGCAGCTTGTGGACAGGGGGCGAGCAGTACTTC. Protein sequence: CASSLWTGGEQYF.

This chain uses TRBV30 with TRBJ1-1; D may be TRBD1 (5 bases). In germline, CDR1 is GTSNPN, CDR2 SVGIG (reference sequence). The CDR3 consists of 12 residues. Trimming took 1 base from V and 7 from J, leaving 10 bases between them. DNA of the CDR3: TGTGCCTGGAGTGACACAGGCCTTGAAGCTTTCTTT. It codes for CAWSDTGLEAFF.

About this clone itself: A far larger clone is one nucleotide away, so this likely arose from a read error. This chain joins TRBV18 and TRBJ1-2, with 8 bases matching TRBD1. Trimming cost V 1 base and J 8 bases; bases outside gene matches: 6. Germline V gene lookup returns CDR1 KGHSH and CDR2 LQKENI. This CDR3 has 14 residues. The CDR3 nucleotides read TGTGCCAGCTCACCACAGGACAGGGTAGAGGGCTACACCTTC. Protein product: CASSPQDRVEGYTF. Based on the CDR3 plus reference TRBV18 and TRBJ1-2, the full variable domain is NAGVMQNPRHLVRRRGQEARLRCSPMKGHSHVYWYRQLPEEGLKFMVYLQKENIIDESGMPKERFSAEFPKEGPSILRIQQVVRGDSAAYFCASSPQDRVEGYTFGSGTRLTVV.

The CDR3 sequence is CASSATSGGADTQYF. CDR3 sequence (DNA): TGTGCCAGCAGTGCGACTAGCGGGGGGGCAGATACGCAGTATTTT. The chain has TRBV6-4 and TRBJ2-3, with 14 positions matching TRBD2. V gave up 4 bases and J gave up 4 bases; unmatched junction bases: 1. CDR1 MRHNA and CDR2 SNTAGT come from the germline V gene. This CDR3 has 15 amino acids.

The chain couples TRBV6-1 to TRBJ2-1, with D unclear. With 6 bases removed from V and 6 bases from J, the gap between germline ends came to 12 bases. CDR3 size: 13 residues. Germline V gene lookup returns CDR1 MNHNS and CDR2 SASEGT. The CDR3 reads CASRESGFNEQFF. The CDR3 region has the DNA TGTGCCAGCAGGGAAAGTGGGTTCAATGAGCAGTTCTTC.

This clone was observed many times. This chain links TRBV2 with TRBJ2-2; maybe TRBD2 (6 bases). The CDR3 sequence is 14 residues long. Germline V lookup: CDR1 SNHLY, CDR2 FYNNEI. V was shortened by 6 bases and J by 7 bases, with 15 bases between the two germline ends. CDR3 in DNA: TGTGCCAGCAGGAGGGACTCGAGGATCGGGGAGCTGTTTTTT. Its translation is CASRRDSRIGELFF.

The chain uses TRBV7-9 and TRBJ2-1, with D perhaps matching TRBD1 (6 bases). The CDR3 sequence is 16 residues long. V shed 4 bases and J shed 4 bases, with 17 bases lying between them. Per the germline V gene, CDR1 is SEHNR and CDR2 is FQNEAQ (reference sequence). This CDR3 is CASSSETGHKYNEQFF. CDR3 nucleotides: TGTGCCAGCAGCTCAGAGACAGGACACAAATACAATGAGCAGTTCTTC.

The rearrangement links TRBV14 to TRBJ2-1, with 7 nucleotides matching TRBD2. V gave up 1 base and J gave up 10 bases; unmatched junction bases: 4. Germline V CDR1 and CDR2: SGHDN, FVKESK. The CDR3 runs 13 residues. The CDR3 nucleotides are TGTGCCAGCAGCCAAGTTCGGGGAGGGGAGCAGTTCTTC. It encodes CASSQVRGGEQFF.

This chain uses TRBV7-2 with TRBJ2-1, with TRBD1 identical over 7 bases. Per germline, CDR1 SGHTA and CDR2 FQGNSA. J gave up 2 bases and V 3 bases, and 4 bases lay outside the gene matches. The CDR3 has 15 residues. CDR3 sequence reads: CASSFRQGTYNEQFF. Written as DNA, the CDR3 is TGTGCCAGCAGCTTTCGACAGGGTACCTACAATGAGCAGTTCTTC.

The chain has TRBV30 and TRBJ2-5, with a tentative D call TRBD2 (5 bases). Matching the DNA end better, TRBJ2-7 makes the J call doubtful. Germline-derived CDR1 and CDR2 are GTSNPN and SVGIG (reference sequence). The CDR3 spans 13 residues. The CDR3 spells CAWRRVLSSEQYF. The CDR3 region has the DNA TGTGCCTGGAGGCGGGTCCTTAGCTCCGAGCAGTACTTC.

The chain joins TRBV13 to TRBJ2-5; D is possibly TRBD1 or TRBD2 (5 bases each). Per the germline V gene, CDR1 is PRHDT and CDR2 is FYEKMQ (reference sequence). This CDR3 comprises 14 residues. The V gene lost 4 bases and the J gene lost 4 bases, with 13 bases spanning the gap. The CDR3 DNA reads TGTGCCAGCAGCTCCGGACGGGACGGAGAGACCCAGTACTTC. Amino acid sequence: CASSSGRDGETQYF.

The V gene is TRBV11-1, the J gene TRBJ2-7; D is unresolved. CDR3 size: 15 residues. Germline CDR1 is SGHAT and CDR2 is FQDESV (reference sequence). The germline V and J ends were trimmed by 3 bases and 0 bases, with 12 bases remaining between them. This CDR3 is CASSFKLMNSYEQYF. Written as DNA, the CDR3 is TGTGCCAGCAGCTTTAAACTGATGAACTCCTACGAGCAGTACTTC.

CDR3 sequence reads: CASSQSPGGRYQLGYSGANVLTF. CDR3 sequence (DNA): TGCGCCAGCAGTCAATCGCCAGGGGGAAGGTACCAACTCGGGTACTCCGGGGCCAACGTCCTGACTTTC. The chain links TRBV23-1 to TRBJ2-6; 7 positions agree with TRBD1. TRBV23-1 is an ORF, and what it does is uncertain. With 0 bases clipped from V and 4 bases from J, the junction kept 24 bases outside the gene matches. The CDR3 has 23 residues.

The chain is built from TRBV7-2 and TRBJ2-1, with 11 bases aligning to TRBD2. The germline V gene encodes CDR1 SGHTA and CDR2 FQGNSA. This CDR3 has 19 amino acids. The V gene end was trimmed by 6 bases and the J gene end by 0 bases; junction bases not matched to a gene: 13. The CDR3 sequence is CASRPTSGRGPSSYNEQFF. CDR3 DNA: TGTGCCAGCAGGCCTACTAGCGGGAGAGGACCGAGCTCCTACAATGAGCAGTTCTTC.

With regard to this clone: Other DNA sequences within the sample encode an identical CDR3. The gene calls are TRBV20-1 and TRBJ2-3, with no clear D. The germline V gene has CDR1 DFQATT and CDR2 SNEGSKA (reference sequence). The V end lost 3 bases, the J end lost 4 bases, and 5 bases lay between the germline ends. The CDR3 spans 11 residues. CDR3 loop: CSASVADTQYF. In DNA, the CDR3 is TGCAGTGCTAGTGTTGCAGATACGCAGTATTTT.